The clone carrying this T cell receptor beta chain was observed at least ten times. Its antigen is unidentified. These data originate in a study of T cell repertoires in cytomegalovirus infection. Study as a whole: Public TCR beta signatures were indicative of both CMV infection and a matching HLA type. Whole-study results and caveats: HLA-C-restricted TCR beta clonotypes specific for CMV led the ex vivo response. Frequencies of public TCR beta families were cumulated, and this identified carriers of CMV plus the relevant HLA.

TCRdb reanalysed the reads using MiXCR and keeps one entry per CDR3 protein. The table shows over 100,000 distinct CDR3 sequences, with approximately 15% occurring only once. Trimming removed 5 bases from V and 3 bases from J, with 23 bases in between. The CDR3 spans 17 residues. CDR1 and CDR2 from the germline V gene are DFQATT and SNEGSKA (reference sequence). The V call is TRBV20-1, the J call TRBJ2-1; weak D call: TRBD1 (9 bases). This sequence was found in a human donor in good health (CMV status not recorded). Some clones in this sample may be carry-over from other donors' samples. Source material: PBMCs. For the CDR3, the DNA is TGCAGTGCTCTGGGACAGGGTTTACTAGCGGTCTACAATGAGCAGTTCTTC. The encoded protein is CSALGQGLLAVYNEQFF.